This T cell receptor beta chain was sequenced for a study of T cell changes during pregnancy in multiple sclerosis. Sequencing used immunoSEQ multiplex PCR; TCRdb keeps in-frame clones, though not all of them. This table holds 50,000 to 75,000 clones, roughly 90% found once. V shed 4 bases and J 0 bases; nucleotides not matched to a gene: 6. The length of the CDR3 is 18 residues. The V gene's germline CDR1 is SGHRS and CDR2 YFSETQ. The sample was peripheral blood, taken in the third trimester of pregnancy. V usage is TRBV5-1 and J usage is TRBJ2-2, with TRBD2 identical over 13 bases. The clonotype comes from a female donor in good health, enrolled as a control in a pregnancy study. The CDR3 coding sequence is TGCGCCAGCAGCCCGGGGACTAGCGGGATAGCGAACACCGGGGAGCTGTTTTTT. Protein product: CASSPGTSGIANTGELFF.